The clone carrying this T cell receptor (beta chain) turned up a few times. The target antigen is unknown. TCRdb reanalysed the 5' RACE reads using MiXCR and keeps one entry per CDR3 protein. The table lists 270,000 or so distinct CDR3 sequences, more than 15% of them singletons. This specimen belongs to a study of T-cell memory formation after mild COVID-19. General observations from the study: The authors left the SARS-CoV-2 specificity of second-wave clones peaking on day 37 unconfirmed. Clones that shrank (day 15 to 85) were balanced CD4/CD8, whereas later expanders leaned CD4+. Memory cells collected pre-infection included some clones that later responded, suggesting cross-reactive memory joined.

The sample was PBMCs or a T cell subset sorted from them (not recorded which). This clonotype originated in a man aged 18 to 29 who had mild COVID-19 (a few samples of this study predate the infection). Cell type and time point are not known.

The CDR3 nucleotides are TGTGCCAGCAGCCGGGACACAAATCAGCCCCAGCATTTT. Its protein product is CASSRDTNQPQHF. V usage is TRBV7-2 and J usage is TRBJ1-5, with D possibly TRBD1 on 6 matching bases. Trimming took 5 bases from V and 4 from J, leaving 9 bases between them. CDR1 is SGHTA, CDR2 FQGNSA, per germline. The CDR3 loop spans 13 amino acids.